The 31 T cell receptor beta chains below come from one sample, sequenced in a study of blood T cell repertoires in COVID-19 (dated by TCRdb to 2018 to 2020). Libraries were made using the immunoSEQ multiplex PCR assay. TCRdb provides this immuneACCESS table in a form limited to in-frame rearrangements. Some clones are lacking; in checked studies, under half of them reflect an unresolved V gene, and why the rest are absent is not known. Within this sample are about 480,000 clones, with 88% of them counted one time only. The ten top clones hold 1.8% of the sample. Sequenced sample: PBMCs or T cells enriched from blood (not recorded which). These receptors were collected from a woman in her 40s who had recovered from COVID-19.

The rearrangement uses TRBV7-9 and TRBJ1-2; 12 positions match TRBD1. V lost 4 bases to trimming and J lost 8 bases; unmatched junction nucleotides: 14. Germline V gene sequence: CDR1 SEHNR, CDR2 FQNEAQ (reference sequence). The CDR3 loop spans 17 amino acids. The CDR3 DNA is TGTGCCAGCAGCTCGTCCATCCTGGGACAGGGGGCTCCGGGCTACACCTTC. Encoded protein: CASSSSILGQGAPGYTF.

This clone was seen just once. The genes are TRBV13 and TRBJ1-4; 9 positions match TRBD1. J lost 7 bases, V lost 5 bases, and 8 bases had no gene match. The length of the CDR3 is 15 residues. Looked up from germline, CDR1 is PRHDT and CDR2 is FYEKMQ (reference sequence). The CDR3 sequence: CASSLAGTGIEKLFF. In DNA, the CDR3 is TGTGCCAGCAGCCTGGCCGGGACAGGGATTGAAAAACTGTTTTTT.

This chain uses TRBV5-1 with TRBJ2-3, with TRBD2 matching 9 bases. CDR1 is SGHRS, CDR2 YFSETQ, per germline. CDR3 length: 14 residues. V shed 7 bases and J 0 bases; nucleotides not matched to a gene: 3. The CDR3 loop is CASRRGGSTDTQYF. The CDR3 DNA is TGCGCCAGCCGGCGGGGGGGTAGCACAGATACGCAGTATTTT.

The CDR3 here is CASSIEIAGRAKNIQYF. The CDR3 DNA follows: TGCGCCAGCAGCATTGAAATAGCGGGGAGGGCCAAAAACATTCAGTACTTC. The chain combines TRBV4-3 with TRBJ2-4, with 8 bases aligning to TRBD2. CDR1 and CDR2 (germline): LGHNA, YSLEER. V was pared by 5 bases and J by 1 base, with 10 bases of the junction left unmatched. The CDR3 is 17 amino acids.

The J gene is TRBJ1-4, the V gene TRBV5-4, with D possibly TRBD1 on 5 matching bases. From germline, CDR1 is SGHNT and CDR2 YYREEE (reference sequence). The germline V and J ends were trimmed by 0 bases and 5 bases, with 11 bases remaining between them. CDR3 size: 15 residues. As DNA, the CDR3 is TGTGCCAGCAGCTTGGGACAGTATAGAAATGAAAAACTGTTTTTT. Encoded protein: CASSLGQYRNEKLFF.

The J gene is TRBJ2-2, the V gene TRBV4-3; 9 bases fit TRBD2. CDR1 LGHNA and CDR2 YSLEER come from the germline V gene. The CDR3 totals 15 residues. The V segment lost 4 bases and the J segment 6 bases; nucleotides outside the gene matches: 6. CDR3 amino acids: CASSREAGGPGELFF. CDR3 bases: TGCGCCAGCAGCCGTGAGGCGGGAGGGCCCGGGGAGCTGTTTTTT.

This clone was seen a single time. CDR3 protein: CATSSGLSDEQFF. CDR3 nucleotides: TGTGCCACCAGCAGCGGCCTTAGCGATGAGCAGTTCTTC. J is TRBJ2-1 and V is TRBV15; D perhaps matches TRBD2 (5 bases). V dropped 3 bases and J dropped 8 bases, with 11 bases sitting between them. The CDR3 is 13 amino acids. CDR1 is LNHNV, CDR2 YYDKDF, per germline (reference sequence). The variable domain in full, completed from reference TRBV15 and TRBJ2-1, reads DAMVIQNPRYQVTQFGKPVTLSCSQTLNHNVMYWYQQKSSQAPKLLFHYYDKDFNNEADTPDNFQSRRPNTSFCFLDIRSPGLGDTAMYLCATSSGLSDEQFFGPGTRLTVL.

The genes are TRBV7-8 and TRBJ2-7; 14 nucleotides match TRBD2. The CDR3 sequence is 16 residues long. The V segment lost 4 bases and the J segment 5 bases; nucleotides outside the gene matches: 7. The germline V gene has CDR1 SGHVS and CDR2 FQNEAQ. CDR3 coding DNA: TGTGCCAGCAGCTCAACCGGGACTAGCGGGAGAGACGAGCAGTACTTC. This codes for CASSSTGTSGRDEQYF.

The J gene is TRBJ1-2, the V gene TRBV6-1, with D perhaps matching TRBD1 (6 bases). The germline gives CDR1 MNHNS, CDR2 SASEGT. The CDR3 has 15 residues. V was shortened by 2 bases and J by 5 bases, with 15 bases between the two germline ends. CDR3 loop: CASSEWGTREYGYTF. CDR3 nucleotides: TGTGCCAGCAGTGAATGGGGGACACGGGAATATGGCTACACCTTC.

This chain connects TRBV5-1 to TRBJ2-7; possible D gene TRBD2, 5 bases. Trimming pared 0 bases from V and 0 bases from J, leaving 10 bases between. The CDR3 is 15 residues long. CDR1 and CDR2 from the germline V gene are SGHRS and YFSETQ. CDR3 DNA sequence: TGCGCCAGCAGCTTGGGGACTGTAAGCTCCTACGAGCAGTACTTC. The encoded protein is CASSLGTVSSYEQYF. Together with reference TRBV5-1 and TRBJ2-7, the CDR3 gives the full variable domain: KAGVTQTPRYLIKTRGQQVTLSCSPISGHRSVSWYQQTPGQGLQFLFEYFSETQRNKGNFPGRFSGRQFSNSRSEMNVSTLELGDSALYLCASSLGTVSSYEQYFGPGTRLTVT.

This rearrangement joins TRBV5-5 to TRBJ2-7, with D possibly TRBD1 on 6 matching bases. CDR3 length equals 15 residues. CDR1 and CDR2 from the germline V gene are SGHKS and YYEKEE (reference sequence). V lost 4 bases to trimming and J lost 3 bases, with 17 bases between them. The chain's CDR3 is CASSRPGTNIYEQYF. The CDR3 nucleotides are TGTGCCAGCAGCCGTCCCGGGACAAACATCTACGAGCAGTACTTC.

The rearrangement joins TRBV11-3 to TRBJ2-2, with TRBD2 matching 8 bases. Germline assignment: CDR1 SGHNT and CDR2 YENEEA. The CDR3 has 15 amino acids. V was pared by 5 bases and J by 7 bases, with 9 bases of the junction left unmatched. CDR3 protein: CASSPRTSGGGELFF. The CDR3 coding sequence is TGTGCCAGCAGCCCCCGGACAAGCGGGGGCGGGGAGCTGTTTTTT.

In its sample, this clone was seen once. V usage is TRBV28 and J usage is TRBJ1-1; no definite D call. This CDR3 spans 12 amino acids. Germline CDR1 MDHEN, CDR2 SYDVKM. The V and J ends lost 4 bases and 1 base respectively, with 4 bases between them. The CDR3 region is CASSSSNTEAFF. The CDR3 DNA reads TGTGCCAGCAGTTCCTCGAACACTGAAGCTTTCTTT.

The V call is TRBV5-4, the J call TRBJ2-1, with 7 bases matching TRBD1. V was pared by 3 bases and J by 2 bases, with 11 bases of the junction left unmatched. This CDR3 has 17 amino acids. Germline V gene lookup returns CDR1 SGHNT and CDR2 YYREEE (reference sequence). For the CDR3, the DNA is TGTGCCAGCAGCTCCCAGGGGAACAGGGGACCCTACAATGAGCAGTTCTTC. Its translation: CASSSQGNRGPYNEQFF.

CDR3 nucleotides: TGTGCCAGCAGCTCCGACTGGAACACTGAAGCTTTCTTT. Its protein product is CASSSDWNTEAFF. This chain uses TRBV12-3 or TRBV12-4 with TRBJ1-1; D not resolved. The CDR3 runs 13 residues. V dropped 6 bases and J dropped 1 base, with 9 bases sitting between them.

The chain has TRBV18 and TRBJ1-1; TRBD1 matches 8 bases. The CDR3 is 14 amino acids. With V trimmed by 5 bases and J by 4 bases, 6 bases remained unmatched. In germline, CDR1 is KGHSH, CDR2 LQKENI. Written as DNA, the CDR3 is TGTGCCAGCTCATCGACAGGGGTGGGCACTGAAGCTTTCTTT. Its protein product is CASSSTGVGTEAFF.

J is TRBJ2-1 and V is TRBV15, with D possibly being TRBD2 (6 bases). Trimming cost V 0 bases and J 5 bases, with 11 bases left between them. Germline V gene data show CDR1 as LNHNV and CDR2 as YYDKDF (reference sequence). CDR3 length: 15 amino acids. CDR3 protein: CATSREAGLNNEQFF. CDR3 sequence (DNA): TGTGCCACCAGCAGAGAGGCGGGACTTAACAATGAGCAGTTCTTC.

V gene TRBV6-5 combines with J gene TRBJ2-7; 9 bases are shared with TRBD2. The CDR3 loop spans 15 amino acids. The V gene end was trimmed by 1 base and the J gene end by 1 base; junction bases not matched to a gene: 2. Germline V gene sequence: CDR1 MNHEY, CDR2 SVGAGI. CDR3 sequence reads: CASSYFAGGSYEQYF. The DNA for the CDR3 is TGTGCCAGCAGTTACTTCGCGGGAGGGTCCTACGAGCAGTACTTC.

This clone was found a few times. The chain joins TRBV7-9 to TRBJ1-2; no clear D. CDR1 and CDR2 from the germline V gene are SEHNR and FQNEAQ (reference sequence). This CDR3 has 13 amino acids. Trimming stripped 4 bases from V and 8 bases from J, with 14 bases between. The CDR3 loop reads CASSSQERFGYTF. DNA of the CDR3: TGTGCCAGCAGCTCCCAAGAGCGCTTCGGCTACACCTTC.

This chain connects TRBV7-2 to TRBJ2-2; a weak D match, TRBD2 (5 bases). The CDR3 runs 14 residues. Germline CDR1 and CDR2: SGHTA and FQGNSA. The ends were cut back, 9 bases at V and 3 bases at J, with 14 bases in the middle. The CDR3 coding sequence is TGTGCCAGGTCGGGGATGACGGACACCGGGGAGCTGTTTTTT. Protein product: CARSGMTDTGELFF.

The chain couples TRBV18 to TRBJ1-1; the D gene is possibly TRBD1 (6 bases). CDR1 and CDR2 from the germline V gene are KGHSH and LQKENI. V shed 4 bases and J shed 0 bases, with 12 bases lying between them. This CDR3 comprises 15 residues. The CDR3 loop reads CASSLRTGLNTEAFF. The CDR3 DNA reads as TGTGCCAGCTCACTAAGAACAGGGTTGAACACTGAAGCTTTCTTT.

The chain recombines TRBV3-1 (or the pseudogene TRBV3-2) with TRBJ2-1; perhaps TRBD2 as D (6 bases). The CDR3 is made up of 15 amino acids. Trimming stripped 1 base from V and 2 bases from J, with 9 bases between. The germline CDR1 and CDR2 sequences are LGHDT and YNNKEL (reference sequence). CDR3 nucleotide sequence: TGTGCCAGCAGCCAAGCCCAGCGGGCCTACAATGAGCAGTTCTTC. Its translation is CASSQAQRAYNEQFF.

This chain uses TRBV18 with TRBJ2-5; 8 bases line up with TRBD2. Germline loops: CDR1 KGHSH, CDR2 LQKENI. V lost 6 bases, J lost 3 bases, and 9 bases stayed unmatched. The CDR3 sequence is 15 residues long. The CDR3 DNA reads as TGTGCCAGCTCGACCCCCCCCGGGGGGGAAGAGACCCAGTACTTC. Translated, it gives CASSTPPGGEETQYF. The whole variable domain, remainder taken from reference TRBV18 and TRBJ2-5, is NAGVMQNPRHLVRRRGQEARLRCSPMKGHSHVYWYRQLPEEGLKFMVYLQKENIIDESGMPKERFSAEFPKEGPSILRIQQVVRGDSAAYFCASSTPPGGEETQYFGPGTRLLVL.

The table lists this clone with a few counts. The chain is built from TRBV5-4 and TRBJ1-3; 7 bases are a match to TRBD1. CDR3 length: 18 amino acids. Germline V gene lookup returns CDR1 SGHNT and CDR2 YYREEE (reference sequence). V lost 0 bases to trimming and J lost 1 base; unmatched junction nucleotides: 10. CDR3 DNA: TGTGCCAGCAGCTTGGGAGGCCAACAGGGGACTTCTGGAAACACCATATATTTT. It yields the protein CASSLGGQQGTSGNTIYF. Complete variable domain (other parts from reference TRBV5-4 and TRBJ1-3): ETGVTQSPTHLIKTRGQQVTLRCSSQSGHNTVSWYQQALGQGPQFIFQYYREEENGRGNFPPRFSGLQFPNYSSELNVNALELDDSALYLCASSLGGQQGTSGNTIYFGEGSWLTVV.

The chain is built from TRBV7-2 and TRBJ2-1; 14 bases are a match to TRBD2. The CDR3 is 19 amino acids. CDR1 and CDR2 from the germline V gene are SGHTA and FQGNSA. After removal of 2 bases from V and 9 bases from J, the junction contained 15 bases not matched to a gene. For the CDR3, the DNA is TGTGCCAGCAGCTTACGAGGGAGTGGGACTAGCGGGAGCAGGGCTGAGCAGTTCTTC. Its translation: CASSLRGSGTSGSRAEQFF.

This clone was counted once. The J gene is TRBJ2-2, the V gene TRBV7-8, with D maybe TRBD2 (5 bases). The V gene's germline CDR1 is SGHVS and CDR2 FQNEAQ. The CDR3 runs 18 residues. V gave up 3 bases and J gave up 0 bases, with 17 bases separating them. CDR3 amino acids: CASSLQWGSDTNTGELFF. The CDR3 bases are TGTGCCAGCAGCTTGCAATGGGGTAGCGATACGAACACCGGGGAGCTGTTTTTT.

This sequence joins TRBV5-4 and TRBJ2-7, with 9 bases aligning to TRBD1. Germline lookup yields CDR1 SGHNT and CDR2 YYREEE (reference sequence). This CDR3 is 14 amino acids long. The V segment lost 4 bases and the J segment 4 bases; nucleotides outside the gene matches: 6. CDR3 DNA sequence: TGTGCCAGCAGCCAGACAGGGGGGCCATACGAGCAGTACTTC. It encodes CASSQTGGPYEQYF.

This clone was counted a single time. V is TRBV12-3 or TRBV12-4 and J is TRBJ1-2, with 8 bases that match TRBD1. CDR3 length: 13 residues. V shed 6 bases, J shed 4 bases, and the junction held 4 bases outside the gene matches. DNA for the CDR3: TGTGCCAGCAGCGTGACAGGGGCCTATGGCTACACCTTC. It is translated as CASSVTGAYGYTF.

CDR3 sequence reads: CASSPRGQGNTGELFF. In DNA form, the CDR3 reads TGTGCCAGCAGCCCGCGGGGCCAGGGTAACACCGGGGAGCTGTTTTTT. This chain connects TRBV3-1 (or the pseudogene TRBV3-2) to TRBJ2-2, with D perhaps TRBD2 (6 bases). CDR3 size: 16 residues. Germline values: CDR1 LGHDT, CDR2 YNNKEL (reference sequence). The V gene lost 4 bases and the J gene lost 2 bases, with 14 bases spanning the gap.

V and J are TRBV5-6 and TRBJ1-6; D gene uncertain. With 1 base removed from V and 9 bases from J, the gap between germline ends came to 11 bases. The CDR3 spans 14 residues. The germline CDR1 and CDR2 sequences are SGHDT and YYEEEE. The CDR3 reads CASSLYTRGSPLHF. CDR3 bases: TGTGCCAGCAGCTTGTATACACGGGGTTCACCCCTCCACTTT.

The chain employs TRBV7-2 and TRBJ2-1; D is possibly TRBD2 (6 bases). Trimming took 1 base from V and 6 from J, leaving 16 bases between them. The CDR3 loop spans 16 amino acids. CDR1 SGHTA and CDR2 FQGNSA come from the germline V gene. CDR3 in DNA: TGTGCCAGCAGCTTAGTGGCTACGGGAGTGGGCAATGAGCAGTTCTTC. As protein: CASSLVATGVGNEQFF. The variable domain in full, completed from reference TRBV7-2 and TRBJ2-1, reads GAGVSQSPSNKVTEKGKDVELRCDPISGHTALYWYRQSLGQGLEFLIYFQGNSAPDKSGLPSDRFSAERTGGSVSTLTIQRTQQEDSAVYLCASSLVATGVGNEQFFGPGTRLTVL.